These 30 T cell receptor beta chains were sequenced from one sample in a study of blood T cell repertoires in COVID-19. TCRdb keeps only in-frame clones here, not all; method: immunoSEQ multiplex PCR. This sample has approximately 210,000 clones; about 85% occur once, and the top ten carry 0.72%. Sequencing was performed on peripheral blood. The receptors originated from a man in his forties with acute or convalescent COVID-19.

The V gene is TRBV6-2 or TRBV6-3, the J gene TRBJ2-7; unclear D gene. The CDR3 runs 14 residues. From germline, CDR1 is MNHEY and CDR2 SVGEGT. The V end lost 4 bases, the J end lost 3 bases, and 13 bases lay between the germline ends. The CDR3 here is CASSWYSFGYEQYF. CDR3 DNA: TGTGCCAGCAGTTGGTACAGCTTCGGCTACGAGCAGTACTTC.

The CDR3 DNA reads as TGCAGCGTTGAAGATCGGGACAGGGGAGGGCAGTACTTC. Translated, it gives CSVEDRDRGGQYF. V gene TRBV29-1 combines with J gene TRBJ2-7, with TRBD1 identical over 10 bases. The V gene's germline CDR1 is SQVTM and CDR2 ANQGSEA. The ends lost 0 bases at V and 9 bases at J; junction bases unmatched: 5. This CDR3 region has 13 residues.

This CDR3 is CASNPGTQGDTQYF. CDR3 coding DNA: TGTGCCAGTAATCCCGGAACGCAGGGAGATACGCAGTATTTT. V is TRBV19 and J is TRBJ2-3; TRBD1 is a possible D gene (5 bases). CDR3 size: 14 residues. Trimming removed 7 bases at V and 5 bases at J, with 16 bases between. CDR1 is LNHDA and CDR2 is SQIVND in the germline V gene (reference sequence). The full variable domain, in which reference TRBV19 and TRBJ2-3 provide the parts outside the CDR3, is DGGITQSPKYLFRKEGQNVTLSCEQNLNHDAMYWYRQDPGQGLRLIYYSQIVNDFQKGDIAEGYSVSREKKESFPLTVTSAQKNPTAFYLCASNPGTQGDTQYFGPGTRLTVL.

CDR3 DNA: TGTGCCAGCTCACCAGAGCCCGCCACCGGGGAGCTGTTTTTT. Translating gives CASSPEPATGELFF. The chain combines TRBV18 with TRBJ2-2; D gene uncertain. The CDR3 sequence is 14 residues long. Trimming shortened V by 2 bases and J by 4 bases, and 8 bases separated the two germline ends. Per the germline V gene, CDR1 is KGHSH and CDR2 is LQKENI.

The rearrangement uses TRBV4-2 and TRBJ2-1, with 9 bases matching TRBD2. Trimming at V came to 0 bases and at J to 8 bases, leaving 8 bases not matched to a gene. Germline V gives CDR1 LGHNA, CDR2 YNFKEQ. The CDR3 length is 16 residues. The CDR3: CASSQENAGGPDEQFF. CDR3 bases: TGTGCCAGCAGCCAAGAGAACGCGGGAGGGCCGGATGAGCAGTTCTTC.

The chain uses TRBV20-1 and TRBJ2-5, with TRBD2 as a possible D gene (6 bases). This CDR3 has 15 residues. V was shortened by 4 bases and J by 3 bases, with 18 bases between the two germline ends. CDR1 is DFQATT and CDR2 is SNEGSKA in the germline V gene (reference sequence). This chain's CDR3 is CSATDWGLRKETQYF. The CDR3 nucleotides read TGCAGTGCTACTGACTGGGGACTGAGAAAAGAGACCCAGTACTTC.

Note on this clone: Other DNA sequences in this specimen translate into the identical CDR3. The chain links TRBV3-1 (or the pseudogene TRBV3-2) to TRBJ1-3; D remains ambiguous. Trimming removed 3 bases from V and 3 bases from J, with 9 bases in between. The germline gives CDR1 LGHDT, CDR2 YNNKEL (reference sequence). CDR3 length: 14 residues. The chain's CDR3 is CASSQEGGGNTIYF. The CDR3 DNA follows: TGTGCCAGCAGCCAGGAAGGAGGTGGAAACACCATATATTTT.

This chain links TRBV5-6 with TRBJ1-1, with TRBD1 as a possible D gene (5 bases). This CDR3 is 14 amino acids long. Between the trimmed V and J ends, which lost 0 bases and 9 bases, there was a span of 15 bases. Germline V gene data show CDR1 as SGHDT and CDR2 as YYEEEE. CDR3 in amino acids: CASSLGADIGKAFF. In DNA form, the CDR3 reads TGTGCCAGCAGCTTGGGGGCGGACATCGGTAAAGCTTTCTTT.

The CDR3 region has the DNA TGTGCCAGCAGCGTAGGATCATACTTTAATGAAAAACTGTTTTTT. Its translation: CASSVGSYFNEKLFF. This chain connects TRBV9 to TRBJ1-4; D call uncertain. V was trimmed by 0 bases and J by 4 bases, leaving 10 bases between them. The germline V gene has CDR1 SGDLS and CDR2 YYNGEE. This CDR3 comprises 15 residues.

The chain carries TRBV12-3 or TRBV12-4 and TRBJ1-3; the D is unclear. V lost 1 base and J 9 bases, leaving 10 bases between the germline ends. This CDR3 is 13 amino acids long. Here the CDR3 reads CASSLGRLATIYF. Written as DNA, the CDR3 is TGTGCCAGCAGTTTAGGCAGGTTGGCCACCATATATTTT.

The rearrangement joins TRBV6-5 to TRBJ2-5, with D tentatively TRBD1 (6 bases). Deletions cut 6 bases from V and 3 bases from J, with 11 bases between. Germline CDR1 is MNHEY and CDR2 is SVGAGI. The CDR3 spans 13 residues. The CDR3 reads CASSGQTKETQYF. Written as DNA, the CDR3 is TGTGCCAGCAGCGGACAGACCAAAGAGACCCAGTACTTC.

This chain links TRBV5-1 with TRBJ2-1, with TRBD2 matching 12 bases. This CDR3 comprises 15 residues. V shed 4 bases, J shed 7 bases, and the junction held 6 bases outside the gene matches. CDR1 is SGHRS and CDR2 is YFSETQ in the germline V gene. CDR3: CASSASGGAGNEQFF. The CDR3 region has the DNA TGCGCCAGCAGCGCTAGCGGGGGGGCCGGTAATGAGCAGTTCTTC.

This clone appeared once. The chain carries TRBV7-3 and TRBJ2-3, with 8 bases identical to TRBD2. CDR3 size: 15 residues. After removal of 1 base from V and 4 bases from J, the junction contained 4 bases not matched to a gene. Germline V gene data show CDR1 as SGHTA and CDR2 as FQGTGA. The CDR3 reads CASSLISGSADTQYF. The CDR3, as DNA: TGTGCCAGCAGCTTAATAAGCGGGAGCGCAGATACGCAGTATTTT.

The V and J genes are TRBV28 and TRBJ1-2; D ambiguous. V gave up 5 bases and J gave up 8 bases, with 21 bases separating them. The CDR3 length is 15 residues. Germline V lookup: CDR1 MDHEN, CDR2 SYDVKM. CDR3 DNA sequence: TGTGCCAGCAGTCCAAGGGAGGGATACCTTCTGGGCTACACCTTC. As protein: CASSPREGYLLGYTF.

The genes are TRBV5-1 and TRBJ2-7, with D tentatively TRBD1 (6 bases). The CDR3 contains 13 residues. Germline V lookup: CDR1 SGHRS, CDR2 YFSETQ. V was trimmed by 5 bases and J by 2 bases, leaving 11 bases between them. CDR3 DNA sequence: TGCGCCAGCAGTGGCAGGGGAACCTACGAGCAGTACTTC. Encoded protein: CASSGRGTYEQYF.

V gene TRBV21-1 combines with J gene TRBJ1-1. TRBV21-1 is reported as a pseudogene. The CDR3 loop spans 13 amino acids. The CDR3 sequence: CASSKGRGTEAFF. CDR3 DNA: TGTGCCAGCAGCAAAGGTAGAGGCACTGAAGCTTTCTTT.

V and J are TRBV28 and TRBJ2-3, with D perhaps matching TRBD1 (5 bases). Germline values: CDR1 MDHEN, CDR2 SYDVKM. The CDR3 consists of 11 residues. V shed 3 bases and J shed 7 bases, with 5 bases lying between them. The CDR3 DNA sequence: TGTGCCAGCAGTTTGGGGCATACGCAGTATTTT. Amino acids: CASSLGHTQYF.

The chain joins TRBV7-3 to TRBJ2-5; D is ambiguous. This CDR3 has 14 residues. Germline-derived CDR1 and CDR2 are SGHTA and FQGTGA. V gave up 2 bases and J gave up 1 base, with 8 bases separating them. The CDR3 region has the DNA TGTGCCAGCAGCTTAGGCGGAACCCAAGAGACCCAGTACTTC. Its translation: CASSLGGTQETQYF. Full variable domain (rest looked up from reference TRBV7-3 and TRBJ2-5): GAGVSQTPSNKVTEKGKYVELRCDPISGHTALYWYRQSLGQGPEFLIYFQGTGAADDSGLPNDRFFAVRPEGSVSTLKIQRTERGDSAVYLCASSLGGTQETQYFGPGTRLLVL.

V is TRBV11-1 and J is TRBJ1-1; 7 bases are shared with TRBD1. Germline V gene lookup returns CDR1 SGHAT and CDR2 FQDESV (reference sequence). The CDR3 contains 12 residues. V was clipped by 2 bases and J by 6 bases; unmatched bases: 0. The CDR3 bases are TGTGCCAGCAGCTTAAGGGGGCCTGAAGCTTTCTTT. Its translation is CASSLRGPEAFF. The whole variable domain, remainder taken from reference TRBV11-1 and TRBJ1-1, is EAEVAQSPRYKITEKSQAVAFWCDPISGHATLYWYRQILGQGPELLVQFQDESVVDDSQLPKDRFSAERLKGVDSTLKIQPAELGDSAMYLCASSLRGPEAFFGQGTRLTVV.

The chain joins TRBV6-5 to TRBJ2-5, with a possible D match to TRBD1 (7 bases). The V gene's germline CDR1 is MNHEY and CDR2 SVGAGI. The CDR3 length is 14 residues. Between the trimmed V and J ends, which lost 7 bases and 5 bases, there was a span of 17 bases. Written as DNA, the CDR3 is TGTGCCAGCATTGCGGCAGGGGGGCGGGAGACCCAGTACTTC. The encoded protein is CASIAAGGRETQYF.

The chain links TRBV7-2 to TRBJ2-2, with 7 bases matching TRBD1. Germline loops: CDR1 SGHTA, CDR2 FQGNSA. CDR3 size: 16 residues. The V segment lost 3 bases and the J segment 2 bases; nucleotides outside the gene matches: 6. The CDR3 bases are TGTGCCAGCAGCTTTGGTACAGGGGTTAACACCGGGGAGCTGTTTTTT. It is translated as CASSFGTGVNTGELFF.

This rearrangement joins TRBV28 to TRBJ2-7, with D tentatively TRBD2 (5 bases). CDR1 is MDHEN, CDR2 SYDVKM, per germline. The CDR3 has 12 residues. V shed 5 bases and J shed 7 bases, with 12 bases lying between them. As DNA, the CDR3 is TGTGCCAGCAGTCCCGGGAACTGGGAGCAGTACTTC. It specifies CASSPGNWEQYF.

The chain recombines TRBV10-1 with TRBJ2-1, with 9 bases aligning to TRBD2. The trim removed 2 bases at V and 6 bases at J, leaving 5 bases unmatched. In germline, CDR1 is WNHNN, CDR2 SYGVQD (reference sequence). The CDR3 sequence is 15 residues long. CDR3 sequence (DNA): TGCGCCAGCAGTGAGACCCTAGCGGGGATCAATGAGCAGTTCTTC. It specifies CASSETLAGINEQFF.

The chain combines TRBV24-1 with TRBJ2-7; D might be TRBD2 (6 bases). The length of the CDR3 is 13 residues. V lost 4 bases to trimming and J lost 6 bases, with 12 bases between them. Germline assignment: CDR1 KGHDR and CDR2 SFDVKD. In DNA form, the CDR3 reads TGTGCCACCAGTGAGGCGACGGAGGGCGAGCAGTACTTC. Translated, it gives CATSEATEGEQYF.

CDR3 sequence: CASSLLTGAKNIQYF. CDR3 bases: TGTGCCAGCAGTCTACTGACAGGGGCTAAAAACATTCAGTACTTC. The rearrangement joins TRBV28 to TRBJ2-4; 8 bases fit TRBD1. Germline V gene data show CDR1 as MDHEN and CDR2 as SYDVKM. The V gene end was trimmed by 5 bases and the J gene end by 4 bases; junction bases not matched to a gene: 7. The CDR3 sequence is 15 residues long. Filled out from reference TRBV28 and TRBJ2-4, the complete variable domain reads DVKVTQSSRYLVKRTGEKVFLECVQDMDHENMFWYRQDPGLGLRLIYFSYDVKMKEKGDIPEGYSVSREKKERFSLILESASTNQTSMYLCASSLLTGAKNIQYFGAGTRLSVL.

This chain uses TRBV7-8 with TRBJ2-7, with a possible D match to TRBD1 (5 bases). This CDR3 comprises 13 residues. Germline CDR1 SGHVS, CDR2 FQNEAQ. V was trimmed by 5 bases and J by 1 base, leaving 9 bases between them. The CDR3 region has the DNA TGTGCCAGCAGCGGCCGACAGTCCTACGAGCAGTACTTC. Amino acids: CASSGRQSYEQYF.

The chain joins TRBV11-3 to TRBJ1-1; a weak D match, TRBD1 (6 bases). Trimming shortened V by 3 bases and J by 2 bases, and 10 bases separated the two germline ends. This CDR3 is built from 14 residues. Germline CDR1 is SGHNT and CDR2 is YENEEA. The CDR3 region is CASSLGGANTEAFF. DNA for the CDR3: TGTGCCAGCAGCTTGGGGGGGGCTAACACTGAAGCTTTCTTT.

V and J are TRBV5-1 and TRBJ1-1; TRBD1 matches at 7 bases. Germline V gene lookup returns CDR1 SGHRS and CDR2 YFSETQ. V lost 2 bases, J lost 8 bases, and 9 bases stayed unmatched. The CDR3 contains 14 residues. Here the CDR3 reads CASSLRQGPNEAFF. CDR3 nucleotides: TGCGCCAGCAGCTTAAGACAGGGCCCCAACGAAGCTTTCTTT.

This clone was counted once. This CDR3 is CASSRANYNEQFF. The CDR3 nucleotides are TGTGCCAGCTCTCGCGCCAACTACAATGAGCAGTTCTTC. The chain is built from TRBV18 and TRBJ2-1; D unresolved. The CDR3 has 13 amino acids. V shed 6 bases and J shed 3 bases, with 9 bases lying between them. Germline assignment: CDR1 KGHSH and CDR2 LQKENI.

This chain's CDR3 is CASSLRERGITNEKLFF. The CDR3 DNA follows: TGCGCCAGCAGCTTAAGGGAGAGGGGGATAACTAATGAAAAACTGTTTTTT. The chain uses TRBV5-1 and TRBJ1-4; TRBD1 might be the D (6 bases). The germline gives CDR1 SGHRS, CDR2 YFSETQ. V lost 2 bases to trimming and J lost 1 base, with 15 bases between them. This CDR3 is 17 amino acids long.